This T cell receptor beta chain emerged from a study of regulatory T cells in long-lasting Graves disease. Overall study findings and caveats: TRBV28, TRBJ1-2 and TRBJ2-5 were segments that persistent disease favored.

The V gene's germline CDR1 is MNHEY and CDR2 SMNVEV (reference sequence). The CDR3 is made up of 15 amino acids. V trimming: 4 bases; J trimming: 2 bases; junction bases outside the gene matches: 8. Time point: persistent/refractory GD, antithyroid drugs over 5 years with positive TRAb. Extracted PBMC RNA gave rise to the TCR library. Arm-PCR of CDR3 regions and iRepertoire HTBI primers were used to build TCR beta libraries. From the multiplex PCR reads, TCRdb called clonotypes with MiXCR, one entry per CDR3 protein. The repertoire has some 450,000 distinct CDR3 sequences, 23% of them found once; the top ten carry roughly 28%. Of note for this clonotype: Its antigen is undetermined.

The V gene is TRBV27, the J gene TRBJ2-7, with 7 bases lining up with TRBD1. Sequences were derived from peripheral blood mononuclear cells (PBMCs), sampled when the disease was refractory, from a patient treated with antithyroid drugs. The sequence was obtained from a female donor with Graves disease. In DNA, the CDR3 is TGTGCCAGCAGTTCCGCCGGGACAGCAGCCTACGAGCAGTACTTC. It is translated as CASSSAGTAAYEQYF.